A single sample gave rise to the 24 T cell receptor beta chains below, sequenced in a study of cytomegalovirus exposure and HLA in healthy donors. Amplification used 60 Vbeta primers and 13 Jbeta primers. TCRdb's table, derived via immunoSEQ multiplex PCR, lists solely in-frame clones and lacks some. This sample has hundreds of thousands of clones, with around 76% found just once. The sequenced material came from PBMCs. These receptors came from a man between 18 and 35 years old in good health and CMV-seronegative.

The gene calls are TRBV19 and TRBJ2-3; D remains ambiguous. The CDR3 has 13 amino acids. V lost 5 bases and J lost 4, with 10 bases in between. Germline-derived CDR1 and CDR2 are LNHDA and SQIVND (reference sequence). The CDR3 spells CASSPGFADTQYF. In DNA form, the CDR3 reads TGTGCCAGTAGTCCAGGCTTCGCAGATACGCAGTATTTT.

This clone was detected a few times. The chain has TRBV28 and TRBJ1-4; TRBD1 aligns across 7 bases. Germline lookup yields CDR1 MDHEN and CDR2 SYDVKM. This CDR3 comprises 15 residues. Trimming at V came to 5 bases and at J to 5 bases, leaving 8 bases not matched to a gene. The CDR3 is CASSPGDRKNEKLFF. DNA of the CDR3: TGTGCCAGCAGTCCAGGGGACAGAAAAAATGAAAAACTGTTTTTT. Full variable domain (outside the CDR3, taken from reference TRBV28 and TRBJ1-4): DVKVTQSSRYLVKRTGEKVFLECVQDMDHENMFWYRQDPGLGLRLIYFSYDVKMKEKGDIPEGYSVSREKKERFSLILESASTNQTSMYLCASSPGDRKNEKLFFGSGTQLSVL.

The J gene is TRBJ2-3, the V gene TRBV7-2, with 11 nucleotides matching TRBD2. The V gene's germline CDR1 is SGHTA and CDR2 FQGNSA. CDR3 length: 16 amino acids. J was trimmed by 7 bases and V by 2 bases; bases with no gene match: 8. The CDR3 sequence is CASSLTPSGRMNTQYF. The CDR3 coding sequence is TGTGCCAGCAGCTTAACTCCTAGCGGGAGGATGAATACGCAGTATTTT. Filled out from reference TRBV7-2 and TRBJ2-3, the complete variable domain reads GAGVSQSPSNKVTEKGKDVELRCDPISGHTALYWYRQSLGQGLEFLIYFQGNSAPDKSGLPSDRFSAERTGGSVSTLTIQRTQQEDSAVYLCASSLTPSGRMNTQYFGPGTRLTVL.

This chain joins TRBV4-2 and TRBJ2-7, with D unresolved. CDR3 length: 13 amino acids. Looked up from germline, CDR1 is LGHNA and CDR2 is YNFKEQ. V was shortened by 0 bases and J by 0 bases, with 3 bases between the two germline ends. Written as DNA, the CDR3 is TGTGCCAGCAGCCAAGACGGCTCCTACGAGCAGTACTTC. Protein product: CASSQDGSYEQYF.

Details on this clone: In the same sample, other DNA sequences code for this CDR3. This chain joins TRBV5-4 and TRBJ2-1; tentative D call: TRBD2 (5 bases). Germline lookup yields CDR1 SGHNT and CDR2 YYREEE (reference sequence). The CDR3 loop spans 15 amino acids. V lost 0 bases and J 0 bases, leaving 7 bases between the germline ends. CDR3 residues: CASSLVGSSYNEQFF. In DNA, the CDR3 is TGTGCCAGCAGCTTGGTTGGGAGCTCCTACAATGAGCAGTTCTTC.

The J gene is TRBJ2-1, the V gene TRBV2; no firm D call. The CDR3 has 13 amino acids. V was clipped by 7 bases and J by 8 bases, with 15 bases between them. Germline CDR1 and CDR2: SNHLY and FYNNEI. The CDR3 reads CASTLRWSDEQFF. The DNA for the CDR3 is TGTGCCAGCACGTTGAGATGGTCGGATGAGCAGTTCTTC.

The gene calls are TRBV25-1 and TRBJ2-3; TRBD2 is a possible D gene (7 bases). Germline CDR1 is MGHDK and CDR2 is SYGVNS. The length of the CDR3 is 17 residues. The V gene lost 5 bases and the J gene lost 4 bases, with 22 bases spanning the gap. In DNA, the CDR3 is TGTGCCAGCAGTCCCGAGGGGGGCGGGAGAGGCGCAGATACGCAGTATTTT. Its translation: CASSPEGGGRGADTQYF. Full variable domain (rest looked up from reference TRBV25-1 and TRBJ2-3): EADIYQTPRYLVIGTGKKITLECSQTMGHDKMYWYQQDPGMELHLIHYSYGVNSTEKGDLSSESTVSRIRTEHFPLTLESARPSHTSQYLCASSPEGGGRGADTQYFGPGTRLTVL.

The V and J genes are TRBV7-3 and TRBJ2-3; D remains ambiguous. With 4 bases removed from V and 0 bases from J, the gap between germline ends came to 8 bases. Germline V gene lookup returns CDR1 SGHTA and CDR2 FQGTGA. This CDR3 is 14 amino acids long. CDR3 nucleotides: TGTGCCAGCAGCTCCGGCGGAAGCACAGATACGCAGTATTTT. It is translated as CASSSGGSTDTQYF.

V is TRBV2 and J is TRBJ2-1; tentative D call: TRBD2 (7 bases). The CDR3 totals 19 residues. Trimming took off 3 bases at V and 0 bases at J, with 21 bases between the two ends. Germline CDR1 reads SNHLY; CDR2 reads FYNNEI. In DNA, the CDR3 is TGTGCCAGCAGTGAGGGAGGGGGGGGTTTTACAAGCTCCTACAATGAGCAGTTCTTC. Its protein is CASSEGGGGFTSSYNEQFF. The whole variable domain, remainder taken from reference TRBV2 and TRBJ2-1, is EPEVTQTPSHQVTQMGQEVILRCVPISNHLYFYWYRQILGQKVEFLVSFYNNEISEKSEIFDDQFSVERPDGSNFTLKIRSTKLEDSAMYFCASSEGGGGFTSSYNEQFFGPGTRLTVL.

The CDR3: CASSPGQGVDTQYF. The CDR3 coding sequence is TGTGCCAGCTCACCGGGACAGGGAGTAGATACGCAGTATTTT. The chain is built from TRBV18 and TRBJ2-3; 9 nucleotides line up with TRBD1. The junction had 3 bases not matched to a gene; V was cut back by 3 bases and J by 5 bases. The CDR3 contains 14 residues. Germline lookup yields CDR1 KGHSH and CDR2 LQKENI.

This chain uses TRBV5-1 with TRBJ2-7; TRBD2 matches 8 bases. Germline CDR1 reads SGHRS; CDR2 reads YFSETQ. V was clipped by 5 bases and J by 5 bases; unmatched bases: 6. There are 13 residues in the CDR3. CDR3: CASRLSGSHEQYF. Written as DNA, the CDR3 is TGCGCCAGCAGACTGAGCGGGAGTCACGAGCAGTACTTC.

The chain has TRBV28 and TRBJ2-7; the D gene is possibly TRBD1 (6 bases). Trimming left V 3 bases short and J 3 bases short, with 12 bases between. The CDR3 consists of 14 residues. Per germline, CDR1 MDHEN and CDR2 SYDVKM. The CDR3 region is CASSFRGRDYEQYF. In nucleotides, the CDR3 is TGTGCCAGCAGTTTCAGGGGCCGTGACTACGAGCAGTACTTC.

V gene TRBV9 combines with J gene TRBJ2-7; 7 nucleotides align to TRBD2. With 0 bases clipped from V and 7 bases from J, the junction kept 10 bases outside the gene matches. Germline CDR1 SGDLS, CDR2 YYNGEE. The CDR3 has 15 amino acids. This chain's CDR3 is CASSVEGGRPWEQYF. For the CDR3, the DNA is TGTGCCAGCAGCGTAGAAGGCGGGAGACCTTGGGAGCAGTACTTC.

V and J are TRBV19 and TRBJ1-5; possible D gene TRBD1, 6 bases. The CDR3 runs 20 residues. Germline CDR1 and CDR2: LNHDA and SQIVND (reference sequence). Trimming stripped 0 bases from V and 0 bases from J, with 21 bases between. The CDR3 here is CASSIELNRAPLYSNQPQHF. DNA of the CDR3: TGTGCCAGTAGTATAGAGTTAAACAGGGCGCCGTTATATAGCAATCAGCCCCAGCATTTT.

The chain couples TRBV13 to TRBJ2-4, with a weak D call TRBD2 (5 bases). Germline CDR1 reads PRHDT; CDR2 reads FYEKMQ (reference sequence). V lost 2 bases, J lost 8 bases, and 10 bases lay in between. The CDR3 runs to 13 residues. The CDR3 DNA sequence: TGTGCCAGCAGCTTAATTACGGGGTACATTCAGTACTTC. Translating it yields CASSLITGYIQYF.

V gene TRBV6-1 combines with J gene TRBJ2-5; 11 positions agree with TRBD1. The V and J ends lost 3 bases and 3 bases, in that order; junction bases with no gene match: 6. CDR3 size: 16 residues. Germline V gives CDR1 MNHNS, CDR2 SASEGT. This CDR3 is CASSEGQGDWEETQYF. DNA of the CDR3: TGTGCCAGCAGTGAGGGACAGGGGGATTGGGAAGAGACCCAGTACTTC.

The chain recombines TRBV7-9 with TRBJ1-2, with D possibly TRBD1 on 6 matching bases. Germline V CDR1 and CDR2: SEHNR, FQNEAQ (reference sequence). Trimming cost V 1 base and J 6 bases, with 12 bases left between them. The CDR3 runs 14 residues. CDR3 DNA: TGTGCCAGCAGCTTAGGTGGGACACCCGATGGCTACACCTTC. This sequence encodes CASSLGGTPDGYTF. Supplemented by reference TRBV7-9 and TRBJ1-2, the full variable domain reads DTGVSQNPRHKITKRGQNVTFRCDPISEHNRLYWYRQTLGQGPEFLTYFQNEAQLEKSRLLSDRFSAERPKGSFSTLEIQRTEQGDSAMYLCASSLGGTPDGYTFGSGTRLTVV.

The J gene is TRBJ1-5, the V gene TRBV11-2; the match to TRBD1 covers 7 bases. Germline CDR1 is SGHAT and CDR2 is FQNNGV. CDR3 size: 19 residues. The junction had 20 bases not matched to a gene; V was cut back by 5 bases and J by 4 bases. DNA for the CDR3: TGTGCCAGCAGCCCCGAGGTAGGTGGAGGGGGCCTGTTAAATCAGCCCCAGCATTTT. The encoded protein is CASSPEVGGGGLLNQPQHF. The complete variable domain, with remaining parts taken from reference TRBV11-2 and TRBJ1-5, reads EAGVAQSPRYKIIEKRQSVAFWCNPISGHATLYWYQQILGQGPKLLIQFQNNGVVDDSQLPKDRFSAERLKGVDSTLKIQPAKLEDSAVYLCASSPEVGGGGLLNQPQHFGDGTRLSIL.

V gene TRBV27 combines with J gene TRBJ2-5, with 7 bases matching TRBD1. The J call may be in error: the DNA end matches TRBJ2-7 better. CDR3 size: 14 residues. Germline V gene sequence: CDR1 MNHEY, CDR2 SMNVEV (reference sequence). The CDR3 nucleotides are TGTGCCAGCAGCCTTATGACAGGGTCCTACGAGCAGTACTTC. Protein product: CASSLMTGSYEQYF.

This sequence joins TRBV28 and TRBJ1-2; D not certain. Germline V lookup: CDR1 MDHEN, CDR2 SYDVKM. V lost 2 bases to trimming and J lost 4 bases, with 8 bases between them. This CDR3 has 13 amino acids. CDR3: CASSLTFPYGYTF. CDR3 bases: TGTGCCAGCAGTTTAACATTTCCCTATGGCTACACCTTC.

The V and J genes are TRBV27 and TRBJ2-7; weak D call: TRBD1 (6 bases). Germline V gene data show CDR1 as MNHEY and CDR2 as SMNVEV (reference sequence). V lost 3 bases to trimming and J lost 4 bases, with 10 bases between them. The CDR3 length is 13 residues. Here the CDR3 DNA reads TGTGCCAGCAGTTTCTTCAGGGGATACGAGCAGTACTTC. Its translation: CASSFFRGYEQYF.

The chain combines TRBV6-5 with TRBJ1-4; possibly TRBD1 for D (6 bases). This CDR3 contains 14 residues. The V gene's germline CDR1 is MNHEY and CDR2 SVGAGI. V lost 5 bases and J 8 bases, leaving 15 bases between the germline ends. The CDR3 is CASSRTGTGEKLFF. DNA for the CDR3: TGTGCCAGCAGTCGTACAGGGACCGGAGAAAAACTGTTTTTT.

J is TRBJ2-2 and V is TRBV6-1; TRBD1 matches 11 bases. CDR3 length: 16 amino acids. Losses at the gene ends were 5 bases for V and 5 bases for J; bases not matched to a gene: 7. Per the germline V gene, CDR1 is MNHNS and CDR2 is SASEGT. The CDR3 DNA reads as TGTGCCAGCAGTAAAGGACAGGGGGCAGGTACCGGGGAGCTGTTTTTT. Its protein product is CASSKGQGAGTGELFF.

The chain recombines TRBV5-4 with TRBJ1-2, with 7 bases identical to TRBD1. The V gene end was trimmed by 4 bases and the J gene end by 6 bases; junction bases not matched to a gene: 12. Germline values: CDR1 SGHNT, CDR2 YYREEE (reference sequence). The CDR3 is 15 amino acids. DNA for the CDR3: TGTGCCAGCAGCCTCGGGACAGAAGTTTCCCATGGCTACACCTTC. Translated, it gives CASSLGTEVSHGYTF.